This T cell receptor (beta chain) was found in a study of T cells in Graves' hyperthyroidism and ophthalmopathy. The CDR3 length is 13 residues. CDR1 is LNHDA and CDR2 is SQIVND in the germline V gene (reference sequence). Trimming shortened V by 6 bases and J by 6 bases, and 11 bases separated the two germline ends. Any patient presenting with uncontrolled infection, other autoimmune disease, pregnancy or lactation was left out. Diagnosis relied on clinical symptoms, serum thyroxine and TRAb, thyroid ultrasound and orbital computed tomography. PBMCs were sourced from more than 9 ml fresh peripheral blood. TCR beta CDR3 sequences were amplified from RNA transcripts. First-round RT-PCR with HTBI primers amplified the TCR CDR3 region. TCRdb reprocessed the multiplex PCR reads with MiXCR, giving one entry per CDR3 protein. Of around 300,000 distinct CDR3 sequences listed, roughly 19% are singletons. In regard to this clonotype: Antigen: not known.

General study points: Blood also held most thyroid clonotypes expanded beyond 0.001.

The source of this sequence is a man aged 50 or older with Graves' ophthalmopathy. The chain is built from TRBV19 and TRBJ2-2; D not certain. The sample comprised blood. This CDR3 reads CASSSDLSGELFF. In nucleotides, the CDR3 is TGTGCCAGTAGCTCCGACCTGTCCGGGGAGCTGTTTTTT.